The present T cell receptor (beta chain) was sequenced within a study of blood T cell repertoires in COVID-19. Study-level background: The United States, Italy and Spain supplied acute and convalescent COVID-19 samples. Nucleic acid was either cDNA or gDNA, and it came from T cells, B-cell-depleted T cells, or PBMCs.

Points on this clone: Other DNA sequences in this specimen translate into the identical CDR3.

Assay: immunoSEQ multiplex PCR; the TCRdb copy retains only in-frame clones and omits some. The sample lists over 70,000 clones, approximately 84% occurring once. This CDR3 comprises 16 residues. Germline V gene data show CDR1 as SGHRS and CDR2 as YFSETQ. The junction had 3 bases not matched to a gene; V was cut back by 0 bases and J by 2 bases. This chain joins TRBV5-1 and TRBJ2-3; 10 nucleotides agree with TRBD1. Sequenced: peripheral blood. This clonotype was obtained from a human donor in a cohort sampled during active COVID-19. The CDR3 DNA follows: TGCGCCAGCAGCTTGGGGGGACAGGGGTTCACAGATACGCAGTATTTT. Translating it yields CASSLGGQGFTDTQYF.